Below, 15 T cell receptor beta chains from the same sample are listed, as sequenced in a study of radiation and T cells in renal cell carcinoma. Generated by immunoSEQ multiplex PCR, the TCRdb table keeps only in-frame clones and is missing some. Of some 70,000 clones listed, 82% are singletons. Time point described: blood 2 weeks post-SBRT. Stated treatment: 15 Gy SBRT to primary tumor, nephrectomy 4 weeks later. The sequencing here drew on blood, taken from a patient whose treatment included radiotherapy and nephrectomy. These TCRs come from a man aged 55 to 69 with renal cell carcinoma.

The CDR3 here is CASSLAGHTQYF. In DNA, the CDR3 is TGTGCCAGCAGTCTAGCGGGACATACGCAGTATTTT. The chain carries TRBV27 and TRBJ2-3; 9 bases fit TRBD2. Germline loops: CDR1 MNHEY, CDR2 SMNVEV (reference sequence). The CDR3 totals 12 residues. V dropped 5 bases and J dropped 7; count of bases not matched to a gene: 1.

The chain carries TRBV7-2 and TRBJ2-7; 7 bases are shared with TRBD2. CDR3 length equals 15 residues. V gave up 3 bases and J gave up 2 bases; unmatched junction bases: 7. CDR1 is SGHTA and CDR2 is FQGNSA in the germline V gene. CDR3 loop: CASSLAGVTPYEQYF. In nucleotides, the CDR3 is TGTGCCAGCAGCTTGGCGGGGGTTACCCCCTACGAGCAGTACTTC.

V usage is TRBV19 and J usage is TRBJ1-5, with 7 bases matching TRBD1. V shed 8 bases, J shed 2 bases, and the junction held 6 bases outside the gene matches. CDR1 is LNHDA and CDR2 is SQIVND in the germline V gene (reference sequence). This CDR3 has 14 amino acids. CDR3 amino acids: CASSSTGGNQPQHF. DNA for the CDR3: TGTGCCAGTTCAAGTACAGGGGGCAATCAGCCCCAGCATTTT.

This clone was counted only a few times. V gene TRBV9 combines with J gene TRBJ2-3; TRBD2 agrees at 8 bases. V was clipped by 2 bases and J by 7 bases; unmatched bases: 9. The CDR3 runs 15 residues. CDR1 SGDLS and CDR2 YYNGEE come from the germline V gene. For the CDR3, the DNA is TGTGCCAGCAGCGTGGAAGCGGGAGCCGCTAATACGCAGTATTTT. This translates into CASSVEAGAANTQYF.

The J gene is TRBJ1-2, the V gene TRBV2; the match to TRBD1 covers 7 bases. With V trimmed by 6 bases and J by 4 bases, 2 bases remained unmatched. This CDR3 comprises 12 residues. Germline CDR1 and CDR2: SNHLY and FYNNEI. The CDR3 region has the DNA TGTGCCAGCAGGGAGGGGGCCTATGGCTACACCTTC. Its protein is CASREGAYGYTF. Using reference TRBV2 and TRBJ1-2 for the parts outside the CDR3, the full variable domain is EPEVTQTPSHQVTQMGQEVILRCVPISNHLYFYWYRQILGQKVEFLVSFYNNEISEKSEIFDDQFSVERPDGSNFTLKIRSTKLEDSAMYFCASREGAYGYTFGSGTRLTVV.

The chain has TRBV7-2 and TRBJ2-3; D gene unclear. CDR1 and CDR2 (germline): SGHTA, FQGNSA. V lost 2 bases and J 2 bases, leaving 8 bases between the germline ends. The CDR3 has 14 residues. As DNA, the CDR3 is TGTGCCAGCAGCTTAAGTTTTTTCACAGATACGCAGTATTTT. Protein product: CASSLSFFTDTQYF.

The genes are TRBV29-1 and TRBJ2-5; 9 nucleotides line up with TRBD1. The V and J ends lost 4 bases and 7 bases, in that order; junction bases with no gene match: 10. The CDR3 runs to 14 residues. Germline CDR1 reads SQVTM; CDR2 reads ANQGSEA. CDR3 in amino acids: CSVVGTGKLGTQYF. The DNA of the CDR3 is TGCAGCGTTGTTGGGACAGGGAAGTTGGGGACCCAGTACTTC.

This chain uses TRBV28 with TRBJ2-7; TRBD2 matches 9 bases. The CDR3 is 13 residues long. Germline V lookup: CDR1 MDHEN, CDR2 SYDVKM. V dropped 5 bases and J dropped 5; count of bases not matched to a gene: 4. The CDR3 reads CASSPGTSNEQYF. The CDR3 DNA reads as TGTGCCAGCAGTCCCGGGACTAGCAACGAGCAGTACTTC.

V is TRBV25-1 and J is TRBJ2-1, with D possibly TRBD1 on 6 matching bases. The germline CDR1 and CDR2 sequences are MGHDK and SYGVNS. The V end lost 6 bases, the J end lost 6 bases, and 12 bases lay between the germline ends. There are 13 residues in the CDR3. CDR3 nucleotide sequence: TGTGCCAGCAGACTTAGGGGGAGCAATGAGCAGTTCTTC. Translated: CASRLRGSNEQFF.

As to this clone: Additional DNA sequences in this sample encode the identical CDR3. The V gene is TRBV6-1, the J gene TRBJ2-7, with D perhaps matching TRBD2 (5 bases). This CDR3 is built from 13 residues. Germline CDR1 is MNHNS and CDR2 is SASEGT. With 2 bases removed from V and 6 bases from J, the gap between germline ends came to 11 bases. CDR3 protein: CASSESFGVEQYF. CDR3 coding DNA: TGTGCCAGCAGTGAATCCTTCGGGGTCGAGCAGTACTTC.

This clone showed up just a few times. This chain joins TRBV30 and TRBJ1-2; D is ambiguous. The germline CDR1 and CDR2 sequences are GTSNPN and SVGIG (reference sequence). V was pared by 2 bases and J by 7 bases, with 14 bases between. CDR3 length: 13 residues. The CDR3 DNA follows: TGTGCCTGGAGTTCGCAGGTCTCGGCTGGCTACACCTTC. Translation gives CAWSSQVSAGYTF. The complete variable domain, with remaining parts taken from reference TRBV30 and TRBJ1-2, reads SQTIHQWPATLVQPVGSPLSLECTVEGTSNPNLYWYRQAAGRGLQLLFYSVGIGQISSEVPQNLSASRPQDRQFILSSKKLLLSDSGFYLCAWSSQVSAGYTFGSGTRLTVV.

This chain links TRBV6-1 with TRBJ1-6, with D possibly being TRBD1 (5 bases). The CDR3 is made up of 15 amino acids. The V and J ends lost 0 bases and 11 bases respectively, with 14 bases between them. The V gene's germline CDR1 is MNHNS and CDR2 SASEGT. The CDR3 bases are TGTGCCAGCAGTGAAGCGGGGGAATCGAGGCCACCCCTCCACTTT. Translating gives CASSEAGESRPPLHF.

The chain employs TRBV29-1 and TRBJ2-2, with 9 nucleotides matching TRBD1. CDR1 is SQVTM, CDR2 ANQGSEA, per germline. The length of the CDR3 is 16 residues. V dropped 4 bases and J dropped 4; count of bases not matched to a gene: 10. The CDR3 DNA follows: TGCAGCGTTGGCAGGGACAGGGTTGAAGGCACCGGGGAGCTGTTTTTT. Translation gives CSVGRDRVEGTGELFF.

The chain carries TRBV5-4 and TRBJ2-5, with D possibly being TRBD1 (6 bases). From germline, CDR1 is SGHNT and CDR2 YYREEE (reference sequence). The V end lost 0 bases, the J end lost 5 bases, and 17 bases lay between the germline ends. The CDR3 extends over 16 amino acids. The CDR3 nucleotides are TGTGCCAGCAGCTTGGGGGCGGCAGGGGCTGGGGAGACCCAGTACTTC. Its protein product is CASSLGAAGAGETQYF. The full variable domain, completed using reference TRBV5-4 and TRBJ2-5, is ETGVTQSPTHLIKTRGQQVTLRCSSQSGHNTVSWYQQALGQGPQFIFQYYREEENGRGNFPPRFSGLQFPNYSSELNVNALELDDSALYLCASSLGAAGAGETQYFGPGTRLLVL.

The chain recombines TRBV11-2 with TRBJ2-7; D remains ambiguous. Germline V gives CDR1 SGHAT, CDR2 FQNNGV. The CDR3 runs to 13 residues. V lost 6 bases and J lost 7, with 16 bases in between. The CDR3 loop reads CASRKSGYPEQYF. Here the CDR3 DNA reads TGTGCCAGCAGGAAATCAGGATACCCTGAGCAGTACTTC.